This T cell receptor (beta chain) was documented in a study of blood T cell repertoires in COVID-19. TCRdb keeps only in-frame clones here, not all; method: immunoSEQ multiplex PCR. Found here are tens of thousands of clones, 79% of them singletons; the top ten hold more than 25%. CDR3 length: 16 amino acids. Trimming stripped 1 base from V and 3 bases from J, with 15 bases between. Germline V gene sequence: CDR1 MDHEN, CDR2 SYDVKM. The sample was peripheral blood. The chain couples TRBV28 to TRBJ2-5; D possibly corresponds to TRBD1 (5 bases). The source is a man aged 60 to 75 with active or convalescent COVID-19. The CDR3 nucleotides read TGTGCCAGCAGTTTATCTGGTGGCCTAGGGGAAGAGACCCAGTACTTC. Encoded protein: CASSLSGGLGEETQYF.